Reported below is one T cell receptor beta chain. A few counts support this clone. Its antigen remains unidentified. The record has no base qualities; no much larger clone is one base away. Each collaborating institution followed its own protocols to collect whole blood in K2EDTA tubes. For TCRbeta analysis, collaborator samples were shipped as frozen whole blood, as isolated PBMCs, or as DNA extracted from either sample type. Sequences SGHRS (CDR1) and YFSETQ (CDR2) are obtained from the germline V gene. V trim: 4 bases; J trim: 5 bases; unmatched bases: 5. The CDR3 has 15 amino acids, counting the end cysteine and phenylalanine. Only CDR3 DNA remains: 45 bases, in frame from the first base. The data were taken from a study of blood T cell repertoires in COVID-19 (dated by TCRdb to about 2020). Broadly, across the study: The collaborator samples originated in the United States, Italy and Spain and spanned the acute and convalescent phases of COVID-19. The prospective study material was composed of cDNA or gDNA derived from T cells, B-cell-depleted T cells, or PBMCs. Deeply sampled blood TCRbeta repertoires from subjects exposed to, actively infected with, or recovered from COVID-19 were included in the dataset. HLA class I and class II types, where available, came from metadata supplied by the sample provider rather than from assay-based typing. The samples were drawn from two sources: the first 160 participants of the ongoing ImmuneRACE study, and 1,200 or so subjects contributed by 6 global collaborators. Nearly every sample came with metadata listing a de-identified subject ID, COVID-19 status, age in years and sex. The repertoires were made available in a free public database intended to serve as a resource for research on the immune response to SARS-CoV-2. Results the study describes overall, beyond this receptor: Clinical and demographic metadata were provided uncurated, with the amount varying by source and participant.

The immunoSEQ Assay, a bias-controlled multiplex PCR, was used to amplify TCRbeta CDR3 regions from genomic DNA. The study's processing was this. Within the assay, amplification of reference gene primers was used to estimate how many nucleated cells each sample contained. To quantify the absolute abundance of each unique TCRbeta CDR3 rearrangement, sequence reads were collapsed and filtered. For each sample, productive Simpson clonality was calculated by taking the square root of Simpson's diversity index across productive rearrangements. The source is immuneACCESS, and TCRdb retained only in-frame sequences with V and J called. Part of the clones is not carried over; for the studies checked, unresolved V genes explain less than half of this, and the remainder is unexplained. V and J calls and clone size follow that table, whereas D and trimming were derived from the DNA. Across this sample there are approximately 37,000 clones, with 91% seen only once. The top ten clones comprise around 5.1% of the sample.

Recombination joined TRBV5-1 with TRBJ2-2, and TRBD1 matches 10 of the central bases. Sequencing used peripheral blood. This receptor was obtained from a woman of 80 years or more with acute or convalescent COVID-19. The DNA reads TGCGCCAGCAGCGACGGACAGGGGGAAACCGGGGAGCTGTTTTTT. Its product reads: CASSDGQGETGELFF.